This T cell receptor beta chain was recorded in a study of control samples from healthy donors and cancer patients. Germline V gene data show CDR1 as LGHNT and CDR2 as FRNRAP. This CDR3 has 18 residues. The trim removed 4 bases at V and 0 bases at J, leaving 11 bases unmatched. The assay was immunoSEQ multiplex PCR, and TCRdb's table has in-frame clones only and misses some. The sample has some 130,000 clones; approximately 92% are singletons. This receptor was identified in a man aged 35 to 55 in good health. This sequence joins TRBV12-5 and TRBJ2-5, with 10 nucleotides matching TRBD2. Sequenced material: blood. CDR3 loop: CASGSTLGSGGYQETQYF. The CDR3 bases are TGTGCTAGTGGTTCCACCCTGGGTAGCGGGGGGTACCAAGAGACCCAGTACTTC.